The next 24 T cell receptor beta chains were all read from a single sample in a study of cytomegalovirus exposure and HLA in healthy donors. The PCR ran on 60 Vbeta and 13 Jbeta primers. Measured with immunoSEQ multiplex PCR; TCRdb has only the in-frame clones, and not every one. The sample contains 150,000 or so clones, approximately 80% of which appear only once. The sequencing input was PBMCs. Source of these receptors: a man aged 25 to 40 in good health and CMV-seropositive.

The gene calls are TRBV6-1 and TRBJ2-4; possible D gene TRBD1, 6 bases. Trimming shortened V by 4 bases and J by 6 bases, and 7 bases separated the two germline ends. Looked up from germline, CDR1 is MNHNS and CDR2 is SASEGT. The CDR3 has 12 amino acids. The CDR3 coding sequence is TGTGCCAGCAGTGTCAGGGGAAACATTCAGTACTTC. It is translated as CASSVRGNIQYF.

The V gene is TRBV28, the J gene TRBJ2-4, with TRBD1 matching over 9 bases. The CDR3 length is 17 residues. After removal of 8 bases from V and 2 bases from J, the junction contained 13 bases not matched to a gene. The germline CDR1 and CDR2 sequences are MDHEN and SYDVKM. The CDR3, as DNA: TGTGCCAGCGGAGGGCCGGGGACAGGGACAACCAAAAACATTCAGTACTTC. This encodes CASGGPGTGTTKNIQYF.

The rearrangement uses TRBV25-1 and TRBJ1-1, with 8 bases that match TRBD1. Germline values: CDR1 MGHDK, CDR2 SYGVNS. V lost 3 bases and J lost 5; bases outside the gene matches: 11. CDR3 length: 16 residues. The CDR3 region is CASSDLRRGQGTEAFF. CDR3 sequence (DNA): TGTGCCAGCAGTGACCTGCGGCGAGGACAGGGAACTGAAGCTTTCTTT.

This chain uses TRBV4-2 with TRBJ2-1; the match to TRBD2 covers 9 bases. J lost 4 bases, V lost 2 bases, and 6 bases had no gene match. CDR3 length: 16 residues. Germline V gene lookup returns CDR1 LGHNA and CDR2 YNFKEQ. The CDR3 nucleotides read TGTGCCAGCAGCCAACGGCTAGCGGGGCCTTACAATGAGCAGTTCTTC. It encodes CASSQRLAGPYNEQFF.

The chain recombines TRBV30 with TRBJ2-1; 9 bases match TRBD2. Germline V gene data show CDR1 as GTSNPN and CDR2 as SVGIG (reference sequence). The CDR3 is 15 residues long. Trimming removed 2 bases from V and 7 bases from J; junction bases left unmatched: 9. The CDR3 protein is CAWSSLAGVRNEQFF. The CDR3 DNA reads TGTGCCTGGAGTTCATTAGCGGGAGTGCGGAATGAGCAGTTCTTC. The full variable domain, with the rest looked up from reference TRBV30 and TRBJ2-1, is SQTIHQWPATLVQPVGSPLSLECTVEGTSNPNLYWYRQAAGRGLQLLFYSVGIGQISSEVPQNLSASRPQDRQFILSSKKLLLSDSGFYLCAWSSLAGVRNEQFFGPGTRLTVL.

The DNA of the CDR3 is TGTGCCAGCAGTTATTATCCCAGGGAAAGTATCTACACCGGGGAGCTGTTTTTT. As protein: CASSYYPRESIYTGELFF. The genes are TRBV27 and TRBJ2-2; perhaps TRBD1 as D (5 bases). Germline assignment: CDR1 MNHEY and CDR2 SMNVEV (reference sequence). The CDR3 is made up of 18 amino acids. Trimming took 4 bases from V and 3 from J, leaving 21 bases between them.

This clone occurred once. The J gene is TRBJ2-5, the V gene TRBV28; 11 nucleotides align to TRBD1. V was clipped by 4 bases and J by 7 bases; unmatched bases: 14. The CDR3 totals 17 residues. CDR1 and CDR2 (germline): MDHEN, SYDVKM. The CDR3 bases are TGTGCCAGCAGTTCCGAACTGGGACAGGGGGGAGAGGGGACCCAGTACTTC. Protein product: CASSSELGQGGEGTQYF.

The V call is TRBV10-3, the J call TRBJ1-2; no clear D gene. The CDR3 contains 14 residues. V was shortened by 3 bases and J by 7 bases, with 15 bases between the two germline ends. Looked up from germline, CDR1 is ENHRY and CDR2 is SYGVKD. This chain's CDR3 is CAISDGAPYRGYTF. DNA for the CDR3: TGTGCCATCAGTGACGGTGCCCCGTATCGTGGCTACACCTTC.

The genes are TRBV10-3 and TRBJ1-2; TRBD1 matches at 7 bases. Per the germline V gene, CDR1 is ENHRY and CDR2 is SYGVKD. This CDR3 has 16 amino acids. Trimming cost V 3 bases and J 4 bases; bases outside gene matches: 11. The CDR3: CAISDPGQAGSYGYTF. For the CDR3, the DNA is TGTGCCATCAGTGACCCCGGACAGGCCGGGAGCTATGGCTACACCTTC.

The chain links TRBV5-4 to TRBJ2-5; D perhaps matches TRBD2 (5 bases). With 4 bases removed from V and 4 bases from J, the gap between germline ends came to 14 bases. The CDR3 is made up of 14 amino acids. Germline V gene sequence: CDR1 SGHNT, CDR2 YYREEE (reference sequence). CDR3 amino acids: CASSPRYGGETQYF. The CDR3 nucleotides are TGTGCCAGCAGCCCCCGCTATGGAGGAGAGACCCAGTACTTC.

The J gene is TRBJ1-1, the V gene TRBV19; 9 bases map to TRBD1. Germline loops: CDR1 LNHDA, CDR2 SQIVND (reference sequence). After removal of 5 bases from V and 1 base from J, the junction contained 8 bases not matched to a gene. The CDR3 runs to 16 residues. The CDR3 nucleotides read TGTGCCAGTAGTTCGGAACAGGGGGCCGCGAACACTGAAGCTTTCTTT. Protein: CASSSEQGAANTEAFF.

CDR3 loop: CASSSQGGTYEQYF. DNA of the CDR3: TGTGCCAGCAGCTCCCAGGGGGGTACCTACGAGCAGTACTTC. The V gene is TRBV11-2, the J gene TRBJ2-7; D is possibly TRBD1 (7 bases). The CDR3 length is 14 residues. Germline-derived CDR1 and CDR2 are SGHAT and FQNNGV. Trimming took 4 bases from V and 2 from J, leaving 12 bases between them.

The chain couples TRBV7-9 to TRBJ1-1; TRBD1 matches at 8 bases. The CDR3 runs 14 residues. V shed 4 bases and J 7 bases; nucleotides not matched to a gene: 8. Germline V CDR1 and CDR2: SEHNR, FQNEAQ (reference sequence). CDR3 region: CASSSGQGAGEAFF. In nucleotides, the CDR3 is TGTGCCAGCAGCTCTGGACAGGGCGCGGGTGAAGCTTTCTTT.

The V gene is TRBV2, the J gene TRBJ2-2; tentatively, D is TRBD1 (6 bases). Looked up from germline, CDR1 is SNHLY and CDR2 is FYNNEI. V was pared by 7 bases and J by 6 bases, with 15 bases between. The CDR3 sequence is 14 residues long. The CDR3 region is CASTETGTAGELFF. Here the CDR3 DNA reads TGTGCCAGCACCGAGACAGGTACCGCCGGGGAGCTGTTTTTT.

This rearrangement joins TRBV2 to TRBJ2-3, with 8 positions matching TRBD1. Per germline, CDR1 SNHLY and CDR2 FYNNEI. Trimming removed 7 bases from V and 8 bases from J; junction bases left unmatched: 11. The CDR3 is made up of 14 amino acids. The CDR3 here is CASISVRGPGTQYF. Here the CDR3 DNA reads TGTGCCAGCATCTCGGTCAGGGGGCCAGGTACGCAGTATTTT.

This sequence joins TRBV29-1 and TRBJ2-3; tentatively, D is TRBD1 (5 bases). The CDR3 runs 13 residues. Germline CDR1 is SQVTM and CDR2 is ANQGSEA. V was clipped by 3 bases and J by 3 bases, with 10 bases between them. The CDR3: CSVEGPLTDTQYF. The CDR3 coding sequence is TGCAGCGTTGAGGGGCCCTTAACAGATACGCAGTATTTT.

CDR3 protein: CASSFTDREWDTQYF. CDR3 sequence (DNA): TGTGCCAGCAGTTTCACCGACAGGGAGTGGGATACGCAGTATTTT. The genes are TRBV28 and TRBJ2-3; 7 positions agree with TRBD1. The germline CDR1 and CDR2 sequences are MDHEN and SYDVKM. V trimming: 3 bases; J trimming: 6 bases; junction bases outside the gene matches: 9. The length of the CDR3 is 15 residues.

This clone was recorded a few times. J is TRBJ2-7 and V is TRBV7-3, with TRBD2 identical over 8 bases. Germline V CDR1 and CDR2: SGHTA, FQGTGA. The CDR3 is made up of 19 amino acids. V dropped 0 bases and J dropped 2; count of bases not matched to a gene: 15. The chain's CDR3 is CASSLTSDRLARLPYEQYF. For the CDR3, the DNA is TGTGCCAGCAGCTTAACGAGTGATCGACTAGCGAGGCTACCCTACGAGCAGTACTTC.

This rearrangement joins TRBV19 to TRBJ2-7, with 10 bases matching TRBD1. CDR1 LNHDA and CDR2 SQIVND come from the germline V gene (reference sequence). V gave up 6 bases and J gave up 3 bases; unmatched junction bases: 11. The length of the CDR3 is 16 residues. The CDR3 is CASSKDHRDRGYEQYF. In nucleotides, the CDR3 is TGTGCCAGTAGCAAAGATCACCGGGACAGGGGCTACGAGCAGTACTTC.

CDR3 protein: CASTPGGTSPSYNEQFF. In DNA, the CDR3 is TGTGCCAGCACTCCTGGGGGGACTAGCCCCTCCTACAATGAGCAGTTCTTC. The chain couples TRBV28 to TRBJ2-1, with TRBD2 matching over 9 bases. This CDR3 is 17 amino acids long. The J segment lost 0 bases and the V segment lost 7 bases, leaving 10 bases of the junction unmatched. The V gene's germline CDR1 is MDHEN and CDR2 SYDVKM. Complete variable domain (other parts from reference TRBV28 and TRBJ2-1): DVKVTQSSRYLVKRTGEKVFLECVQDMDHENMFWYRQDPGLGLRLIYFSYDVKMKEKGDIPEGYSVSREKKERFSLILESASTNQTSMYLCASTPGGTSPSYNEQFFGPGTRLTVL.

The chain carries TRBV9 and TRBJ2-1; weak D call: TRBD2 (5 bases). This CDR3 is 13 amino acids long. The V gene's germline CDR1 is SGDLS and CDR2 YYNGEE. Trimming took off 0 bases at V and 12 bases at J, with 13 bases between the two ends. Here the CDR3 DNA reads TGTGCCAGCAGCGTAGGCGAGGGTGATGGGCAGTTCTTC. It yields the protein CASSVGEGDGQFF.

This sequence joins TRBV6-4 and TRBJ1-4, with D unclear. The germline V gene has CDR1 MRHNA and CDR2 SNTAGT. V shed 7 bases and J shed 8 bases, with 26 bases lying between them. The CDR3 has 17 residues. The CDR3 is CASNHSRDHPRREKLFF. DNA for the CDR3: TGTGCCAGCAACCATTCCCGGGATCACCCCCGAAGGGAAAAACTGTTTTTT.

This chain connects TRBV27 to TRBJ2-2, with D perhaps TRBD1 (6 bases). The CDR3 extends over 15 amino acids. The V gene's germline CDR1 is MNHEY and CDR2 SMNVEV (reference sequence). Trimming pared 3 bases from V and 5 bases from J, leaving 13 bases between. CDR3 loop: CASSFSGAITGELFF. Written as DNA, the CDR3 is TGTGCCAGCAGTTTTTCAGGGGCGATTACCGGGGAGCTGTTTTTT.

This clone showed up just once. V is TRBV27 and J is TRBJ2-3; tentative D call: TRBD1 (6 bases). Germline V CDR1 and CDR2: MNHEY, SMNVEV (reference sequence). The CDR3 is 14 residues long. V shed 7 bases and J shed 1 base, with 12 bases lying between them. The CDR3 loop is CASNTGSGTDTQYF. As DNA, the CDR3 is TGTGCCAGCAATACAGGGTCTGGCACAGATACGCAGTATTTT.